This T cell receptor beta chain was profiled in a study of early T cells in non-severe SARS-CoV-2 infection. Worth noting for this clonotype: What it binds is not known.

General study points: Using VDJdb, the matching emphasized anti-spike CD8 responses while missing private and CD4 specificities.

This CDR3 region has 11 residues. V was trimmed by 5 bases and J by 6 bases, leaving 7 bases between them. Unique molecular identifiers tagged individual cDNA molecules. TCRdb re-analysed the 5' RACE reads in MiXCR, keeping a single row per CDR3 protein. This sample has over 50,000 distinct CDR3 sequences, with under 8.5% found just once. The specimen sequenced was whole blood. This receptor was obtained from an adult who was a healthcare worker with PCR-confirmed SARS-CoV-2 infection or an uninfected control (not recorded which). The V gene is TRBV12-3 or TRBV12-4, the J gene TRBJ1-1, with no clear D. The CDR3 nucleotides are TGTGCCAGCAGTCACCGATCTGAAGCTTTCTTT. It translates to CASSHRSEAFF.